The source of this T cell receptor (beta chain) is a study of vaccination and CD4 T cells after COVID-19. Oncomine TCR Beta short-read sequencing was applied to DNA from cultured CD4+ T cells. A single record per CDR3 protein comes from TCRdb applying MiXCR to the PCR reads. The sample contains about 1,600 distinct CDR3 sequences, roughly 77% of which appear only once. Treatment here: 10-day PBMC culture with coronavirus spike peptide pools or control peptides (ViraFEST assay). Germline loops: CDR1 GTSNPN, CDR2 SVGIG (reference sequence). Germline trimming cut 2 bases from V and 5 bases from J; bases unmatched to any gene: 2. This CDR3 contains 14 residues. Worth noting for this clonotype: Its antigen is as yet unknown.

The source of this sequence is a human donor who had recovered from COVID-19. Sequenced here: CD4+ T cells from blood, cultured in vitro, sampled after SARS-CoV-2 vaccination. The V and J genes are TRBV30 and TRBJ1-6, with 8 bases fitting TRBD1. DNA for the CDR3: TGTGCCTGGAGTAAGGGACAGGATAATTCACCCCTCCACTTT. Protein sequence: CAWSKGQDNSPLHF.